What follows describes a single T cell receptor (beta chain). Its antigen is undetermined. The germline V gene has CDR1 SGHNT and CDR2 YYREEE (reference sequence). Trimming took off 4 bases at V and 7 bases at J, with 21 bases between the two ends. The CDR3 covers 15 residues. Some clones are missing from TCRdb's copy, which holds only in-frame ones; the method was immunoSEQ multiplex PCR. The sample includes 35,000 or so clones, over 75% seen only once; the top ten take roughly 1.7%. This specimen comes from a study of monozygotic twins with cystic fibrosis. Study findings and constraints: Shared CDR3 numbers were not associated with age, concordance or severity.

This chain links TRBV5-4 with TRBJ2-7; tentatively, D is TRBD1 or TRBD2 (5 bases each). Material: blood. The sequence was obtained from a girl aged 2 to 10 with cystic fibrosis. Here the CDR3 reads CASSRNGRWDGEQYF. As DNA, the CDR3 is TGTGCCAGCAGCCGGAATGGTAGATGGGACGGGGAGCAGTACTTC.